A single TCR beta chain is shown here with its context. Antigen: not known. This sample is drawn from a study of immune evolution from preneoplasia to lung adenocarcinoma. Study-level results: From normal lung to invasive adenocarcinoma, top clone frequencies appeared to decrease.

Resections took place in Japan or China from about 2014 to 2017. Macro-dissection enriched premalignant or tumor cells before nucleic acid extraction. Sequencing was performed with immunoSEQ multiplex PCR; in TCRdb, only in-frame clones are kept and a portion is missing. The sample lists about 8,400 clones; 81% were seen once. This TCR was sampled from a person between 50 and 60 years old with lung adenocarcinoma. The sample was FFPE invasive lung adenocarcinoma tissue.

CDR3 residues: CASRWGLLVGEQYF. CDR3 in DNA: TGTGCCAGCAGGTGGGGGCTTCTTGTGGGGGAGCAGTACTTC. The chain links TRBV6-6 to TRBJ2-7; tentative D call: TRBD1 (6 bases). Germline CDR1 is MNHNY and CDR2 is SVGAGI (reference sequence). V lost 6 bases to trimming and J lost 7 bases, with 19 bases between them. This CDR3 spans 14 amino acids.